Shown below are 2 T cell receptor beta chains from a single sample sequenced in a study of CD8 T cells in Susac syndrome. The authors reverse transcribed about 0.5 to 1 ug RNA with random hexamers. TCRdb reprocessed the immunoSEQ multiplex PCR reads via MiXCR and lists one record per CDR3 protein. This repertoire shows about 160,000 distinct CDR3 sequences, 90% to 95% found once; its top ten account for around 0.13%. Specimen: CD4+ T cells from PBMCs. The receptors stem from a human donor in good health.

This chain connects TRBV18 to TRBJ1-4, with TRBD1 identical over 7 bases. V trimming: 3 bases; J trimming: 6 bases; junction bases outside the gene matches: 4. Per germline, CDR1 KGHSH and CDR2 LQKENI. The CDR3 loop spans 14 amino acids. Written as DNA, the CDR3 is TGTGCCAGCTCACCGGGAACAGGGGATGAAAAACTGTTTTTT. This translates into CASSPGTGDEKLFF.

The chain combines TRBV4-1 with TRBJ1-1; TRBD1 agrees at 7 bases. In germline, CDR1 is MGHRA, CDR2 YSYEKL. The CDR3 has 14 residues. V shed 2 bases, J shed 8 bases, and the junction held 8 bases outside the gene matches. Here the CDR3 reads CASSQPVTGVEAFF. The CDR3 DNA reads as TGCGCCAGCAGCCAACCCGTTACAGGGGTGGAAGCTTTCTTT.